This T cell receptor beta chain derives from a study of shared clonotypes between healthy human individuals. Regarding this clone: The same CDR3 arises from other DNA sequences in this sample as well.

Profiling relied on immunoSEQ multiplex PCR, and the TCRdb table lists in-frame clones only, not all of them. The table includes more than 850,000 clones, around 78% detected once. This TCR was recovered from a man aged 18 to 29 in good health. Some clones in this sample may be carry-over from other donors' samples. The sample consisted of memory CD4+ T cells from PBMCs. The subset here: CD45RA-negative fraction.

DNA of the CDR3: TGTGCCAGCAGCGTAGGAGGTTCCGGTTACAATGAGCAGTTCTTC. Its translation is CASSVGGSGYNEQFF. V and J are TRBV9 and TRBJ2-1; D remains ambiguous. CDR3 size: 15 residues. The V end lost 0 bases, the J end lost 4 bases, and 11 bases lay between the germline ends. Germline loops: CDR1 SGDLS, CDR2 YYNGEE.